This T cell receptor beta chain was captured by sequencing in a study of Ad26.COV2.S vaccination and SARS-CoV-2 variants. About the research overall: Donor allocation was to the COV1001 Ad26.COV2.S trial arm.

The treatment was: approximately 18 received Ad26.COV2.S at low or high dose, single or two shots; roughly 5 received placebo; per-sample allocation not given. Collection of samples fell on day 63 after the first vaccine or placebo injection. In the case of this clone: Its specificity is not known.

Trimming shortened V by 5 bases and J by 4 bases, and 8 bases separated the two germline ends. This CDR3 is built from 12 residues. CDR1 and CDR2 (germline): SGHTA, FQGNSA. This table comes from immunoSEQ multiplex PCR, and its TCRdb copy is limited to in-frame clones, with some not included. The sample has fewer than 400,000 clones, roughly 90% seen once. Whole-study findings and limits: Researchers reported similar non-spike TCR breadth in vaccine and placebo recipients. Researchers cautioned that TCR breadth and depth analyses may have underestimated total T cell responses.

The clonotype comes from a person aged 18 to 59 who received the Ad26.COV2.S COVID-19 vaccine or a placebo. The chain combines TRBV7-2 with TRBJ1-2; D unresolved. The sample here was peripheral blood, taken in a trial of Ad26.COV2.S vaccine versus placebo. CDR3 region: CASSAQAYGYTF. CDR3 nucleotides: TGTGCCAGCAGCGCCCAGGCCTATGGCTACACCTTC.